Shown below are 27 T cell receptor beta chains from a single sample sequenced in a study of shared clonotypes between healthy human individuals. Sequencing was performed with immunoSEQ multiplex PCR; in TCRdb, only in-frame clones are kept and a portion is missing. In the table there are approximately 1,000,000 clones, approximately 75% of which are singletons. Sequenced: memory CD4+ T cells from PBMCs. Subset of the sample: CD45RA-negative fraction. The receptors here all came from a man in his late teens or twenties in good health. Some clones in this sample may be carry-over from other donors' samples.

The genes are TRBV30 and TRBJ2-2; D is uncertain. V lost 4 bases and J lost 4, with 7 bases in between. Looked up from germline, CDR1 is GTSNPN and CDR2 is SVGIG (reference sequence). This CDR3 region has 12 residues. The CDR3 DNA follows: TGTGCCTGGAACTACGGCACCGGGGAGCTGTTTTTT. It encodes CAWNYGTGELFF.

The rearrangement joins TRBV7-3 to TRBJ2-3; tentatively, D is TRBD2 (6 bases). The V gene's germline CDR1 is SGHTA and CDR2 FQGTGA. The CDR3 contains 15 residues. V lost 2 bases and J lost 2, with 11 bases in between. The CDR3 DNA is TGTGCCAGCAGCTTACTAGCGCAACCCACAGATACGCAGTATTTT. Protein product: CASSLLAQPTDTQYF.

The CDR3 is CASSEAISGGRGYTF. The CDR3 nucleotides are TGTGCCAGCAGTGAAGCTATATCAGGGGGTCGGGGCTACACCTTC. The rearrangement uses TRBV6-1 and TRBJ1-2; 7 bases align to TRBD1. The CDR3 consists of 15 residues. Germline CDR1 MNHNS, CDR2 SASEGT. Trimming took 0 bases from V and 8 from J; bases not matched to a gene: 9.

As DNA, the CDR3 is TGCGCCAGCAGTGAGTCGGTCGGGGGGAGCGCTGAAGCTTTCTTT. Residues: CASSESVGGSAEAFF. V gene TRBV10-1 combines with J gene TRBJ1-1, with D possibly TRBD1 on 5 matching bases. The CDR3 runs to 15 residues. Germline V gives CDR1 WNHNN, CDR2 SYGVQD (reference sequence). Trimming took off 0 bases at V and 6 bases at J, with 14 bases between the two ends.

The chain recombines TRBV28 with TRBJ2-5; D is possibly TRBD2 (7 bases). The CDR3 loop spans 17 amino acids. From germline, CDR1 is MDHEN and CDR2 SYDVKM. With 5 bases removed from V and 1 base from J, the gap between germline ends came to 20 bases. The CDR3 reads CASSLNGGLAVQETQYF. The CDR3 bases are TGTGCCAGCAGTCTTAACGGGGGGCTAGCGGTCCAAGAGACCCAGTACTTC.

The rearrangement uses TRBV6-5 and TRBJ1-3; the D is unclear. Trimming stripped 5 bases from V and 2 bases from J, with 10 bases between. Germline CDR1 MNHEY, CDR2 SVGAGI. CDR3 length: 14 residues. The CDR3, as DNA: TGTGCCAGCAGTAGGACGGCCACTGGAAACACCATATATTTT. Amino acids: CASSRTATGNTIYF.

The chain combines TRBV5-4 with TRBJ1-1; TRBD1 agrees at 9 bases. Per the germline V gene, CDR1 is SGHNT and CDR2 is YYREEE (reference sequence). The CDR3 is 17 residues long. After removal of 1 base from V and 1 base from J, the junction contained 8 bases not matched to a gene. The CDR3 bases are TGTGCCAGCAGCTTGTCGACAGGGGGGCGCTGGAACACTGAAGCTTTCTTT. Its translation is CASSLSTGGRWNTEAFF.

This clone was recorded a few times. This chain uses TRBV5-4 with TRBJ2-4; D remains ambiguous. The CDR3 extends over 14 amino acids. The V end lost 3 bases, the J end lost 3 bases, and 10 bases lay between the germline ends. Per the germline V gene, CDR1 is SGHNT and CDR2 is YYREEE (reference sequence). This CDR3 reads CASSSQNNKNIQYF. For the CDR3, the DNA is TGTGCCAGCAGCTCCCAAAATAACAAAAACATTCAGTACTTC.

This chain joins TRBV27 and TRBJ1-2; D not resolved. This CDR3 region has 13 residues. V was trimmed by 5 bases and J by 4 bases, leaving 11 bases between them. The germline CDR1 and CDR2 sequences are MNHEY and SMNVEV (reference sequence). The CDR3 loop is CASSGRDGYGYTF. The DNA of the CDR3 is TGTGCCAGCAGTGGGCGGGATGGCTATGGCTACACCTTC.

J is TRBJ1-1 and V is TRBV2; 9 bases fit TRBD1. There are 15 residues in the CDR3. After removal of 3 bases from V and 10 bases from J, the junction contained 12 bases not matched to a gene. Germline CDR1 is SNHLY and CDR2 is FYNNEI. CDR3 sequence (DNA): TGTGCCAGCAGTGACCCGGGGGGACAGGGTGGTGGAGCTTTCTTT. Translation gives CASSDPGGQGGGAFF.

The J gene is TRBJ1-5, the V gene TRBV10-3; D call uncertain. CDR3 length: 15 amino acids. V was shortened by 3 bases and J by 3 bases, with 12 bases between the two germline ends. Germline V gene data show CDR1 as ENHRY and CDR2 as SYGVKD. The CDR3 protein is CAISEEEGYNQPQHF. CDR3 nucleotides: TGTGCCATCAGTGAAGAGGAGGGTTACAATCAGCCCCAGCATTTT.

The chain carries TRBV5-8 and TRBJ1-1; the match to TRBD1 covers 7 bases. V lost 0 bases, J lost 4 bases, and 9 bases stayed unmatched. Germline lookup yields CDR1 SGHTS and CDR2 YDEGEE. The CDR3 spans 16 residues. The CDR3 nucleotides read TGTGCCAGCAGCTTGGGGATATATAGGGGGCGCACTGAAGCTTTCTTT. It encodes CASSLGIYRGRTEAFF.

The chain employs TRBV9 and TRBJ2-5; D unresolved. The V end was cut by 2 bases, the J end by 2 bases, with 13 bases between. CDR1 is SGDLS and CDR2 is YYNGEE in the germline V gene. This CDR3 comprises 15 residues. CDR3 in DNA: TGTGCCAGCAGCGTTGGCTCTCCAACTCAAGAGACCCAGTACTTC. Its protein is CASSVGSPTQETQYF.

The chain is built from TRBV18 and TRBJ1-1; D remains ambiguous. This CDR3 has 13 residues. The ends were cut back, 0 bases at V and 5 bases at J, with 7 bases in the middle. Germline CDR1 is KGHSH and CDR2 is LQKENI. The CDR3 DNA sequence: TGTGCCAGCTCACCACCCCAAGGAACTGAAGCTTTCTTT. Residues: CASSPPQGTEAFF.

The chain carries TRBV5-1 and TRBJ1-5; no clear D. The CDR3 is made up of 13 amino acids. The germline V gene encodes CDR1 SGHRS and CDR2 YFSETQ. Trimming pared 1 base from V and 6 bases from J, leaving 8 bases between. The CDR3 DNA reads TGCGCCAGCAGCTTGAATTCAGGTCAGCCCCAGCATTTT. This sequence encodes CASSLNSGQPQHF.

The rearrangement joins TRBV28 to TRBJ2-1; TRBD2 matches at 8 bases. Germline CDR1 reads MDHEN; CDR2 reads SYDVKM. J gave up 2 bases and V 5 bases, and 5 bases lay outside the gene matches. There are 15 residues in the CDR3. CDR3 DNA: TGTGCCAGCAGTCTACCGGGACTAGCCTACAATGAGCAGTTCTTC. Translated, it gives CASSLPGLAYNEQFF.

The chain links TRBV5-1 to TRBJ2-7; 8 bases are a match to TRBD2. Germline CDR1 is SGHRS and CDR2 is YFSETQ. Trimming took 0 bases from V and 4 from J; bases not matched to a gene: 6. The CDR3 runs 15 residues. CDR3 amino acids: CASSLVASGPYEQYF. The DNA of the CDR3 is TGCGCCAGCAGCTTGGTGGCTAGCGGGCCTTACGAGCAGTACTTC.

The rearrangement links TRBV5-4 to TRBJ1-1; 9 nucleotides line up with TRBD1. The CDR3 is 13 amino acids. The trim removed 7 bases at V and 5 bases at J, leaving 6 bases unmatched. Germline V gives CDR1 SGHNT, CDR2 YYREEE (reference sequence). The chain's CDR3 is CASRPDRGTEAFF. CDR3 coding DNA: TGTGCCAGCCGGCCGGACAGGGGTACTGAAGCTTTCTTT.

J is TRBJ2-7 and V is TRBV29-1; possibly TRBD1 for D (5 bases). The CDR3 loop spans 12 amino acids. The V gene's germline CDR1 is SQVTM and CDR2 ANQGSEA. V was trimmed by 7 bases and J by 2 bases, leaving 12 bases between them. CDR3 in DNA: TGCAGCGGCCAGACAGATACCTACGAGCAGTACTTC. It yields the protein CSGQTDTYEQYF.

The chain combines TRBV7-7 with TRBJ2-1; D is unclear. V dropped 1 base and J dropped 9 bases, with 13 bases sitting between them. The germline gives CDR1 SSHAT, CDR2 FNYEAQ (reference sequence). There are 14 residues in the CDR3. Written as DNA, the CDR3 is TGTGCCAGCAGCTTAGGAGGTTGGGCAACTGAGCAGTTCTTC. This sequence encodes CASSLGGWATEQFF.

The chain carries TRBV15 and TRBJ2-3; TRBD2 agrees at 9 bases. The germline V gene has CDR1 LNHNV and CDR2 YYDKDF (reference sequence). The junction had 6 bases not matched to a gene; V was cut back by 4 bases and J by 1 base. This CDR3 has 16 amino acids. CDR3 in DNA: TGTGCCACCAGCAACCGAATAGCGGGAGGCACAGATACGCAGTATTTT. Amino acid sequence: CATSNRIAGGTDTQYF.

CDR3 DNA sequence: TGTGCCACCAGCAGAGAGAGTCGGAGGGACACTGAAGCTTTCTTT. Translated, it gives CATSRESRRDTEAFF. The chain has TRBV15 and TRBJ1-1, with D uncertain. The CDR3 runs 15 residues. Trimming shortened V by 0 bases and J by 3 bases, and 11 bases separated the two germline ends. Germline CDR1 is LNHNV and CDR2 is YYDKDF (reference sequence).

CDR3 amino acids: CASSDGTASAVLQHTQYF. CDR3 DNA: TGTGCCAGCAGTGACGGGACAGCTTCGGCGGTCCTACAGCATACGCAGTATTTT. The J gene is TRBJ2-3, the V gene TRBV7-9; 7 bases match TRBD1. The CDR3 runs 18 residues. V was pared by 6 bases and J by 7 bases, with 22 bases of the junction left unmatched. Germline V CDR1 and CDR2: SEHNR, FQNEAQ (reference sequence).

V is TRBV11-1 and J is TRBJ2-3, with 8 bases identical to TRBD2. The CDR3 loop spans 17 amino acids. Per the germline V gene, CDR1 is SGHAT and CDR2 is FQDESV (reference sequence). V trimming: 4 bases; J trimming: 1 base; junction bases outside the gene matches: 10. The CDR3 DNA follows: TGTGCCAGCAGCTCATCCCTTGGGCGGGGGGGCACAGATACGCAGTATTTT. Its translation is CASSSSLGRGGTDTQYF. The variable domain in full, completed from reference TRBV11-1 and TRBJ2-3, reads EAEVAQSPRYKITEKSQAVAFWCDPISGHATLYWYRQILGQGPELLVQFQDESVVDDSQLPKDRFSAERLKGVDSTLKIQPAELGDSAMYLCASSSSLGRGGTDTQYFGPGTRLTVL.

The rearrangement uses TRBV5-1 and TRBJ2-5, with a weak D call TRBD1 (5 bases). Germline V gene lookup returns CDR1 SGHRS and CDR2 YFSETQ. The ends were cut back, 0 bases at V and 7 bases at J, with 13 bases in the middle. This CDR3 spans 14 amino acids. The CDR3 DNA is TGCGCCAGCAGCTTGGTATCCGTAACAGGGACCCAGTACTTC. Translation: CASSLVSVTGTQYF.

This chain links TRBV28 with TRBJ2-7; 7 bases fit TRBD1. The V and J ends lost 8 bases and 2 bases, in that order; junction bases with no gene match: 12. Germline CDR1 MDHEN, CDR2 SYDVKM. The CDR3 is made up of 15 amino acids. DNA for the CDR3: TGTGCCAGCTCCCAAGGTGGGCAGGGGGCCTACGAGCAGTACTTC. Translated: CASSQGGQGAYEQYF.

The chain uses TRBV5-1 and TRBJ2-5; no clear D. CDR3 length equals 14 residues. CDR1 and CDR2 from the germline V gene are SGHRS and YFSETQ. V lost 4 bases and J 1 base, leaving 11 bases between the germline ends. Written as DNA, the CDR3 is TGCGCCAGCAGCCAAACAGAAATCCAAGAGACCCAGTACTTC. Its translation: CASSQTEIQETQYF.